This T cell receptor beta chain comes out of a study of blood T cell repertoires in COVID-19. Repertoires were generated with immunoSEQ multiplex PCR, while TCRdb's copy carries only in-frame clones and drops some. The sample contains more than 70,000 clones, 80% to 90% of which appear only once. The CDR3 runs 15 residues. Trimming removed 4 bases from V and 4 bases from J; junction bases left unmatched: 5. CDR1 MDHEN and CDR2 SYDVKM come from the germline V gene. This sequence was found in a man between 50 and 59 years old with acute or convalescent COVID-19. J is TRBJ2-5 and V is TRBV28, with 11 positions matching TRBD1. The material sequenced was peripheral blood. The CDR3 DNA follows: TGTGCCAGCAGTTCCGGACAGGGGGCAGGAGAGACCCAGTACTTC. This gives the protein CASSSGQGAGETQYF. Full variable domain (missing parts from reference TRBV28 and TRBJ2-5): DVKVTQSSRYLVKRTGEKVFLECVQDMDHENMFWYRQDPGLGLRLIYFSYDVKMKEKGDIPEGYSVSREKKERFSLILESASTNQTSMYLCASSSGQGAGETQYFGPGTRLLVL.